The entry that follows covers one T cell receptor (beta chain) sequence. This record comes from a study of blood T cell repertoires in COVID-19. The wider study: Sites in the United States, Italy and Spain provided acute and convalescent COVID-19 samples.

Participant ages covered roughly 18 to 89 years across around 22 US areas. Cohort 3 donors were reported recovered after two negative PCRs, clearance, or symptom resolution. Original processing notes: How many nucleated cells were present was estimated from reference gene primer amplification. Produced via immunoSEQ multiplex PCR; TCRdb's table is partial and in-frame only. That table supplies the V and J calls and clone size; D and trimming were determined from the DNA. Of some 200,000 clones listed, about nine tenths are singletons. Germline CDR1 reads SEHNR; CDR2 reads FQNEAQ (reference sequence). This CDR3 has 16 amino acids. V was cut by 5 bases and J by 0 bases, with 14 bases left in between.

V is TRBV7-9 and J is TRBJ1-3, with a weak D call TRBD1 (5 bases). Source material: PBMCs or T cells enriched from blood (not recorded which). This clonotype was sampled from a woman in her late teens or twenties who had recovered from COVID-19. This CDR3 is CASSPQGRNSGNTIYF. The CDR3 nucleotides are TGTGCCAGCAGCCCGCAGGGCCGAAACTCTGGAAACACCATATATTTT.